This T cell receptor beta chain appears in the sequencing data of a study of human T cells and chemical hapten exposure. Study background: Across samples, TCR yields varied, mostly owing to small differences in pooled library volumes.

This CDR3 contains 15 residues. The germline V gene encodes CDR1 MRHNA and CDR2 SNTAGT. V gave up 8 bases and J gave up 2 bases; unmatched junction bases: 8. Indicated time point: pre-sensitization, week 0. As for treatment: therapeutic diphenylcyclopropenone sensitization with weekly scalp DPC. Turning to this clonotype: Its antigen is not identified.

TCRdb re-derived calls from the RACE reads in MiXCR, one entry per CDR3 protein. The profile covers approximately 38,000 distinct CDR3 sequences, with more than 9% appearing a single time and roughly 6.2% taken by the ten largest. Overall study results and limits: The study found that DPC sensitization did not change TCRs above 1 in 1000 frequency.

V and J are TRBV6-4 and TRBJ2-3, with 9 nucleotides matching TRBD2. This specimen was whole blood, taken in connection with sensitization to the hapten diphenylcyclopropenone (DPC). The sequence was collected from a man aged 25 to 40 with alopecia areata. Some clones in this sample may be carry-over from other donors' samples. The chain's CDR3 is CASRRLAVTTDTQYF. DNA of the CDR3: TGTGCCAGCCGAAGACTAGCGGTGACCACAGATACGCAGTATTTT.